What follows are 14 T cell receptor beta chains derived from one specimen sequenced in a study of post-analysis software for immune sequencing data (dated by TCRdb to between 2015 and 2016). The research as a whole found: Significantly higher frequencies in patients than in controls were found for several TRBV segments, including TRBV5-6, TRBV5-1 and TRBV20-1.

These TCRs are of unknown antigen specificity. The library came from PCR. Instrument used: Illumina HiSeq 2500. To reduce PCR and sequencing biases, unique molecular identifiers were incorporated into the TCR beta cDNA libraries. TCRdb trimmed the raw reads at Q25, called clones with MiXCR and kept productive beta chains. A single entry per CDR3 protein holds the most common genes and DNA from its merged rows. Within this sample are 500,000 to 600,000 distinct CDR3 sequences, with around 44% of them counted one time only. The ten largest clones represent 1.5% to 2% of the sample. Source material: blood. All receptors derive from a girl between 10 and 17 years old with multiple sclerosis.

This chain connects TRBV7-9 to TRBJ1-6; D remains unclear. Trimming stripped 5 bases from V and 7 bases from J, with 6 bases between. Germline V gene data show CDR1 as SEHNR and CDR2 as FQNEAQ (reference sequence). The CDR3 is 12 amino acids. For the CDR3, the DNA is TGTGCCAGCAGCACCGTCAATTCACCCCTCCACTTT. Its translation is CASSTVNSPLHF.

The CDR3, as DNA: TGTGCCAGCAGGCCCGGAGGAGGGGGCAATCAGCCCCAGCATTTT. Amino acids: CASRPGGGGNQPQHF. V is TRBV12-3 or TRBV12-4 and J is TRBJ1-5; D perhaps matches TRBD1 (5 bases). V lost 6 bases to trimming and J lost 2 bases, with 14 bases between them. This CDR3 comprises 15 residues.

This clonotype was found a few times. The chain has TRBV3-1 and TRBJ2-5; 9 nucleotides line up with TRBD2. The V segment lost 0 bases and the J segment 4 bases; nucleotides outside the gene matches: 6. The CDR3 runs 16 residues. Germline V gives CDR1 LGHDT, CDR2 YNNKEL (reference sequence). CDR3 nucleotide sequence: TGTGCCAGCAGCCAAGAACCAGCGGGAGGCTCAGAGACCCAGTACTTC. Translating gives CASSQEPAGGSETQYF.

V and J are TRBV5-5 and TRBJ2-3; 8 positions agree with TRBD2. The junction had 5 bases not matched to a gene; V was cut back by 0 bases and J by 8 bases. This CDR3 has 14 residues. Germline V lookup: CDR1 SGHKS, CDR2 YYEKEE (reference sequence). CDR3 sequence: CASSLVAGGGTQYF. The CDR3 region has the DNA TGTGCCAGCAGCTTGGTGGCGGGGGGTGGTACGCAGTATTTT.

V gene TRBV29-1 combines with J gene TRBJ1-1; the D gene is possibly TRBD1 (5 bases). Trimming removed 6 bases at V and 4 bases at J, with 12 bases between. The germline CDR1 and CDR2 sequences are SQVTM and ANQGSEA. CDR3 length: 12 amino acids. CDR3 loop: CSVVDRATEAFF. The CDR3 nucleotides are TGCAGCGTAGTTGACAGAGCCACTGAAGCTTTCTTT.

This chain links TRBV12-3 or TRBV12-4 with TRBJ2-7; D gene ambiguous. The V and J ends lost 5 bases and 0 bases respectively, with 20 bases between them. This CDR3 has 17 residues. The DNA of the CDR3 is TGTGCCAGCAGTACCAGACTTGGGCCCGCGAGCTCCTACGAGCAGTACTTC. Its translation: CASSTRLGPASSYEQYF.

This sequence joins TRBV10-3 and TRBJ2-5; 9 nucleotides align to TRBD1. This CDR3 is built from 15 residues. Germline lookup yields CDR1 ENHRY and CDR2 SYGVKD. V lost 5 bases and J lost 6; bases outside the gene matches: 10. CDR3 amino acids: CAISRSGQGEKTQYF. In DNA, the CDR3 is TGTGCCATCAGTCGCTCGGGACAGGGTGAAAAGACCCAGTACTTC.

J is TRBJ1-4 and V is TRBV12-3 or TRBV12-4; D remains unclear. This CDR3 region has 14 residues. Deletions cut 2 bases from V and 7 bases from J, with 11 bases between. The CDR3, as DNA: TGTGCCAGCAGTTTAAATGCGCTAGGTGAAAAACTGTTTTTT. Encoded protein: CASSLNALGEKLFF.

The chain employs TRBV5-1 and TRBJ2-7, with D tentatively TRBD1 (5 bases). Trimming removed 0 bases at V and 6 bases at J, with 13 bases between. Germline V gene lookup returns CDR1 SGHRS and CDR2 YFSETQ. The CDR3 length is 14 residues. Written as DNA, the CDR3 is TGCGCCAGCAGCTTGGGGAACGGACACCCCGAGCAGTACTTC. Its protein is CASSLGNGHPEQYF.

This clonotype was recorded once. Germline is not matched at one junction end, which may reflect a read error. J is TRBJ2-3 and V is TRBV12-3 or TRBV12-4; D possibly corresponds to TRBD2 (7 bases). This CDR3 is built from 14 residues. CDR3 protein: CASILRGTKDAQYF. CDR3 nucleotides: TGTGCCAGCATCTTAAGGGGGACTAAAGATGCGCAGTATTTT.

The rearrangement links TRBV25-1 to TRBJ2-5; the match to TRBD1 covers 10 bases. The CDR3 has 17 residues. The germline CDR1 and CDR2 sequences are MGHDK and SYGVNS. V dropped 5 bases and J dropped 3; count of bases not matched to a gene: 12. The chain's CDR3 is CASSRGGGQGVEETQYF. DNA for the CDR3: TGTGCCAGCAGTAGGGGCGGCGGACAGGGGGTTGAAGAGACCCAGTACTTC.

The chain employs TRBV29-1 and TRBJ2-1; 10 bases are a match to TRBD2. Germline-derived CDR1 and CDR2 are SQVTM and ANQGSEA. Unmatched junction bases numbered 9, after V lost 0 bases and J lost 4 bases. The CDR3 totals 17 residues. The CDR3: CSVEDGASGSWYNEQFF. The DNA of the CDR3 is TGCAGCGTTGAAGATGGAGCTAGCGGGAGTTGGTACAATGAGCAGTTCTTC.

As to this clonotype: The junction departs from germline at one end; a sequencing error may be responsible. The chain joins TRBV12-3 or TRBV12-4 to TRBJ2-3, with D tentatively TRBD1 (6 bases). The CDR3 is made up of 15 amino acids. The CDR3 loop reads CASSFTEPWTDAQYF. DNA for the CDR3: TGTGCCAGCAGTTTCACCGAACCTTGGACAGATGCGCAGTATTTT.

The V and J genes are TRBV20-1 and TRBJ2-3; D call uncertain. The germline V and J ends were trimmed by 3 bases and 4 bases, with 11 bases remaining between them. The CDR3 spans 13 residues. Per germline, CDR1 DFQATT and CDR2 SNEGSKA (reference sequence). The CDR3 DNA is TGCAGTGCTAGGGTCTCGGTGGCAGATACGCAGTATTTT. Amino acid sequence: CSARVSVADTQYF.